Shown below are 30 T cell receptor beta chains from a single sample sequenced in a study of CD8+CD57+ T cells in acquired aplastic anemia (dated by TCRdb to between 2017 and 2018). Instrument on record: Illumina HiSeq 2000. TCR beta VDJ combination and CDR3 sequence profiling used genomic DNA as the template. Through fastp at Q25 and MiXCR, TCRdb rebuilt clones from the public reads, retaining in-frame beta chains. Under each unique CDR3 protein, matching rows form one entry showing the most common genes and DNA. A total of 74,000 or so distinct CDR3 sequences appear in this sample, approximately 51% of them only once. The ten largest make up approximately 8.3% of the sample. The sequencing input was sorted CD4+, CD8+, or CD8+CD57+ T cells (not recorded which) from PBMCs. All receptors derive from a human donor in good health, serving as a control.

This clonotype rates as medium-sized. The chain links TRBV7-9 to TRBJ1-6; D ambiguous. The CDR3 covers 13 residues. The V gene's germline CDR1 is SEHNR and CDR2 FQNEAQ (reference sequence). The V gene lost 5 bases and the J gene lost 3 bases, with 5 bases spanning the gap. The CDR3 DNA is TGTGCCAGCAGCCCAAACTATAATTCACCCCTCCACTTT. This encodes CASSPNYNSPLHF.

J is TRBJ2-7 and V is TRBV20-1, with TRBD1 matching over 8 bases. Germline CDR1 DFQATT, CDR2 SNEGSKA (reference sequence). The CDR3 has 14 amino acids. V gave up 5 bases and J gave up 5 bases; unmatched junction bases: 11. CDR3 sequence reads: CSALLPTGANEQYF. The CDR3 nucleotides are TGCAGTGCTCTACTCCCGACAGGGGCGAACGAGCAGTACTTC.

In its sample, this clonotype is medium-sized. The CDR3: CSVVSRDRGGLEQYF. The CDR3 coding sequence is TGCAGCGTTGTGTCTAGAGACAGGGGTGGTCTCGAGCAGTACTTC. The chain couples TRBV29-1 to TRBJ2-7; 8 nucleotides match TRBD1. This CDR3 region has 15 residues. V lost 4 bases, J lost 6 bases, and 14 bases stayed unmatched. Germline V gene lookup returns CDR1 SQVTM and CDR2 ANQGSEA.

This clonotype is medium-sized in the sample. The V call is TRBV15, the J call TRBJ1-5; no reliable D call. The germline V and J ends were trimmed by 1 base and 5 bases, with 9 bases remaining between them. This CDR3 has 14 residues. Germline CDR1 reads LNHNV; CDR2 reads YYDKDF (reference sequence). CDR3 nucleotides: TGTGCCACCAGCAGAGGTCGTGGATATCAGCCCCAGCATTTT. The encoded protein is CATSRGRGYQPQHF. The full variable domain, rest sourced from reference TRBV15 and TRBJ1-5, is DAMVIQNPRYQVTQFGKPVTLSCSQTLNHNVMYWYQQKSSQAPKLLFHYYDKDFNNEADTPDNFQSRRPNTSFCFLDIRSPGLGDTAMYLCATSRGRGYQPQHFGDGTRLSIL.

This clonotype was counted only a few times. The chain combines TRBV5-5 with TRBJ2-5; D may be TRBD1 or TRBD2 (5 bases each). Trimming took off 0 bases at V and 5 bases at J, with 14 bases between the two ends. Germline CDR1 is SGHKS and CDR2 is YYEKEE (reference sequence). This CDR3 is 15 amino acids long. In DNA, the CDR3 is TGTGCCAGCAGCTTGGCCGCTTGGGGGTGGGAGACCCAGTACTTC. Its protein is CASSLAAWGWETQYF.

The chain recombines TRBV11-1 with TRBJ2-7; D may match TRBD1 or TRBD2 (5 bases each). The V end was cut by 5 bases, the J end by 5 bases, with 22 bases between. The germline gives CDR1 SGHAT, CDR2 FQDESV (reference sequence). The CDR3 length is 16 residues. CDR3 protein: CASSPPGSMGDHEQYF. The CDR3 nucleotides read TGTGCCAGCAGCCCTCCGGGATCGATGGGGGACCACGAGCAGTACTTC.

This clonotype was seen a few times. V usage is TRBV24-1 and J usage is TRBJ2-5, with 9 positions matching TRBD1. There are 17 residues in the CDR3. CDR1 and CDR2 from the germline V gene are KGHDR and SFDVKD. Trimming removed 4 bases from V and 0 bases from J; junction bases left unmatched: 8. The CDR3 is CATSDNNRGQYQETQYF. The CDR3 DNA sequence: TGTGCCACCAGTGACAATAACAGGGGGCAGTACCAAGAGACCCAGTACTTC.

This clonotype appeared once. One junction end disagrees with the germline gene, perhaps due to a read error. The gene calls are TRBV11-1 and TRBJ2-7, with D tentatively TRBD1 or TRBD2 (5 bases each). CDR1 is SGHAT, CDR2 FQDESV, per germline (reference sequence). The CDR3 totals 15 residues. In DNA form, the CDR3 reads TGTGCCAGCAGCGAATTTACCGGGACCAGCAACGAGCAGTGCTTC. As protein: CASSEFTGTSNEQCF. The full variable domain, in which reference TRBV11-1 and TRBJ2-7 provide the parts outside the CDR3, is EAEVAQSPRYKITEKSQAVAFWCDPISGHATLYWYRQILGQGPELLVQFQDESVVDDSQLPKDRFSAERLKGVDSTLKIQPAELGDSAMYLCASSEFTGTSNEQCFGPGTRLTVT.

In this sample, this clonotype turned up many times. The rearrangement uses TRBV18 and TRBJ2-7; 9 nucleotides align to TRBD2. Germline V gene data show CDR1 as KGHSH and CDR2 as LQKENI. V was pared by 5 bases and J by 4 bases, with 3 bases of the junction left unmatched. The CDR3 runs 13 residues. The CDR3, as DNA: TGTGCCAGCTCAGCGGGGGGGGCTTACGAGCAGTACTTC. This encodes CASSAGGAYEQYF.

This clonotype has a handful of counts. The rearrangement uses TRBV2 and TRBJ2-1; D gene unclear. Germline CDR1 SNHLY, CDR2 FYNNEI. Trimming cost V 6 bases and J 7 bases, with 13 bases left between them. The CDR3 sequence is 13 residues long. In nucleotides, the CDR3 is TGTGCCAGCAGCAAAGCCCCAAGTAATGAGCAGTTCTTC. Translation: CASSKAPSNEQFF.

This CDR3 is CASSEYPSTSYEQYF. The CDR3 bases are TGCGCCAGCAGTGAGTACCCGAGTACTTCCTACGAGCAGTACTTC. V gene TRBV10-1 combines with J gene TRBJ2-7; D uncertain. V was pared by 1 base and J by 1 base, with 11 bases between. CDR3 length equals 15 residues. Per the germline V gene, CDR1 is WNHNN and CDR2 is SYGVQD (reference sequence).

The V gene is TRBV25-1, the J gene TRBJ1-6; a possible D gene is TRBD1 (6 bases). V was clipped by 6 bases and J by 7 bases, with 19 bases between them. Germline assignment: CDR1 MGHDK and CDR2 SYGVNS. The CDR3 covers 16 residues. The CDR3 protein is CASSLLGQTLNSPLHF. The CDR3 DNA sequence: TGTGCCAGCAGCCTCCTAGGACAGACATTAAATTCACCCCTCCACTTT.

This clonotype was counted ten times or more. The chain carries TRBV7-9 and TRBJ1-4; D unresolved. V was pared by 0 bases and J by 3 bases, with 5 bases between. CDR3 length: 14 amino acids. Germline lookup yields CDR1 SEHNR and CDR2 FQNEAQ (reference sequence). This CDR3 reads CASSLAGSNEKLFF. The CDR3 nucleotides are TGTGCCAGCAGCTTAGCAGGTTCTAATGAAAAACTGTTTTTT.

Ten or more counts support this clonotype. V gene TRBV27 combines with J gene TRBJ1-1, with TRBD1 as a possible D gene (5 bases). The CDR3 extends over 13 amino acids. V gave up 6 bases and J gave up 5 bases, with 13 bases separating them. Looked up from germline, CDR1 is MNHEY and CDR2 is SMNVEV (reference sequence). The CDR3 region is CASRRGTLTEAFF. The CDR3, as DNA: TGTGCCAGCAGGAGGGGTACGTTGACTGAAGCTTTCTTT.

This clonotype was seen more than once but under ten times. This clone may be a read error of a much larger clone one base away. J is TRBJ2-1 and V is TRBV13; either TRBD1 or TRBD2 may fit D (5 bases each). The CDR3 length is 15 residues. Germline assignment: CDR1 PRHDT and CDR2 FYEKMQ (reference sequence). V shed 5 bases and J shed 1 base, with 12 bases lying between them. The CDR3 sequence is CASSLLGESYNEQFF. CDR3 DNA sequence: TGTGCCAGCAGCCTCCTAGGGGAGTCCTACAATGAGCAGTTCTTC.

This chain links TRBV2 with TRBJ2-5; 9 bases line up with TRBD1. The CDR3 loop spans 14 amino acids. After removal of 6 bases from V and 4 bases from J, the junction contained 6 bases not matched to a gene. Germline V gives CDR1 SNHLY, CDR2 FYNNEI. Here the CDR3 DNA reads TGTGCCAGCAGCTCTCCGGGACAGGGAGAGACCCAGTACTTC. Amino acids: CASSSPGQGETQYF.

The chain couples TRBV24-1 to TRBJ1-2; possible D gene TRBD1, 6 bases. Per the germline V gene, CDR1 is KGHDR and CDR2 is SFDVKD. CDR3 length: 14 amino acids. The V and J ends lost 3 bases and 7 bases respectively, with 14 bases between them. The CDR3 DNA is TGTGCCACCAGTGATACTACAGGGACCCCTGGCTACACCTTC. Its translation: CATSDTTGTPGYTF.

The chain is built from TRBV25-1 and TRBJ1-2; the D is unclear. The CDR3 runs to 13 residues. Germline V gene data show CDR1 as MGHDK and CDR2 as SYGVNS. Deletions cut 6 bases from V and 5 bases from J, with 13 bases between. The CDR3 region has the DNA TGTGCCAGCAGCCTAGCGGGAGCTTATGGCTACACCTTC. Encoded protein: CASSLAGAYGYTF.

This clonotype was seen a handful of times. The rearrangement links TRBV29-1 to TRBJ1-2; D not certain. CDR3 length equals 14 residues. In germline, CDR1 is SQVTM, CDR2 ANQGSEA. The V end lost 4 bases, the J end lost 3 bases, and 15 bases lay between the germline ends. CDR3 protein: CSVAGQAPDYGYTF. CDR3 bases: TGCAGCGTTGCCGGGCAGGCGCCAGACTATGGCTACACCTTC.

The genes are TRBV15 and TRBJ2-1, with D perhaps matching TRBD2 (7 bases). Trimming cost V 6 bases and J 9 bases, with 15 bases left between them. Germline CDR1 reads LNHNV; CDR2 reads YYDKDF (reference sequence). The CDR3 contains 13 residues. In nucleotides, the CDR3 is TGTGCCACCAGATTCAGGGGAGGGGCTGAGCAGTTCTTC. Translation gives CATRFRGGAEQFF.

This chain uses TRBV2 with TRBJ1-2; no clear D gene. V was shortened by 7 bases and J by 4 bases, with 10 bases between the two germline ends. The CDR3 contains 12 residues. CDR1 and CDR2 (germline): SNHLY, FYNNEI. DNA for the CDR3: TGTGCCAGCAACAGAGACATCTATGGCTACACCTTC. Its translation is CASNRDIYGYTF.

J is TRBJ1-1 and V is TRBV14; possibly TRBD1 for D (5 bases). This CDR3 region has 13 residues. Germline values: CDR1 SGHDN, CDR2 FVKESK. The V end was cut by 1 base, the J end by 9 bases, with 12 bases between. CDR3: CASSQVRGGKAFF. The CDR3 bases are TGTGCCAGCAGCCAAGTGCGCGGGGGGAAAGCTTTCTTT.

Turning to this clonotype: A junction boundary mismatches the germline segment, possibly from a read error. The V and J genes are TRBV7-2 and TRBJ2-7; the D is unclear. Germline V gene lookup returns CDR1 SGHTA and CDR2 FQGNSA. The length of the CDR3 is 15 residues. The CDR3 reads CTSSFIALSSYGQYF. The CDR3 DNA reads TGTACCAGCAGCTTCATTGCCCTGAGCTCCTACGGGCAGTACTTC.

CDR3 coding DNA: TGTGCCAGTAGTATAGTAGGCAGAAGGGACACTGCGGCTTTCTTT. Residues: CASSIVGRRDTAAFF. V and J are TRBV19 and TRBJ1-1, with D possibly matching TRBD1 (6 bases). The CDR3 is made up of 15 amino acids. V shed 1 base and J shed 11 bases, with 20 bases lying between them. Germline assignment: CDR1 LNHDA and CDR2 SQIVND (reference sequence).

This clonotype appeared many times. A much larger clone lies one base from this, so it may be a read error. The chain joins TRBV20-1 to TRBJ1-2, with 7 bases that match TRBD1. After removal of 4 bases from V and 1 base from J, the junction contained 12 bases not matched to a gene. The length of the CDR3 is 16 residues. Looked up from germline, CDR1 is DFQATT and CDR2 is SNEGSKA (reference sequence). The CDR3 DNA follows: TGCAGTGCTAAACCGAGACAGGGAGAAGTTAACTATGGCTACACCTTC. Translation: CSAKPRQGEVNYGYTF.

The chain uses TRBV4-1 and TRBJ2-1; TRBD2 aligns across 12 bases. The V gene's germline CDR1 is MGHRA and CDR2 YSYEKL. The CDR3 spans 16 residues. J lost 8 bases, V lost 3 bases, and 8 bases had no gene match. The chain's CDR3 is CASSQDRLAGGDEQFF. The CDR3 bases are TGCGCCAGCAGCCAGGATCGGCTAGCGGGGGGGGATGAGCAGTTCTTC.

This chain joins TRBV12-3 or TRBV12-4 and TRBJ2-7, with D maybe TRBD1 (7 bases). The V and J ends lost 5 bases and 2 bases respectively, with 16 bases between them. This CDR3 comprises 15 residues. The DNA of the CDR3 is TGTGCCAGCAGTCCACCGGGGGACAGCACCTACGAGCAGTACTTC. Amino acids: CASSPPGDSTYEQYF.

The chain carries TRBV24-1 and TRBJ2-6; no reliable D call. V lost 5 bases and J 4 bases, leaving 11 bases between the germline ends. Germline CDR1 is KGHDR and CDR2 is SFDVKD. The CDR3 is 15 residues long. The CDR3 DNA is TGTGCCACCAGTGGATATGGTACAGGGGCCAACGTCCTGACTTTC. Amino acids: CATSGYGTGANVLTF.

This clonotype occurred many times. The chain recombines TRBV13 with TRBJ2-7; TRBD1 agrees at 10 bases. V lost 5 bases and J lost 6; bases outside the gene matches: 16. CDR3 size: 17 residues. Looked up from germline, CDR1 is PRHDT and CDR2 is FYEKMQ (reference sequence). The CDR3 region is CASSQTRDRGLGSEQYF. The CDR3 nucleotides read TGTGCCAGCAGCCAGACCCGGGACAGGGGACTGGGTAGCGAGCAGTACTTC.

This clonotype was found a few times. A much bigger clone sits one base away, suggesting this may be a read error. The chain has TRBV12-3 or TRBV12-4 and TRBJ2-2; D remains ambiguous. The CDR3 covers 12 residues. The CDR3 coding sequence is TGTGCCTGCAGCCCTAACACCGGGGAGCTGTTTTTT. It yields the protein CACSPNTGELFF.